Listed here are 17 T cell receptor beta chains from one sample, sequenced in a study of a mutant IDH1 vaccine in newly diagnosed glioma. Profiling relied on immunoSEQ multiplex PCR, and the TCRdb table lists in-frame clones only, not all of them. The sample records about 65,000 clones, about 85% being singletons. Time point described: week 23, last vaccination. A single vaccine dose contained 300 ug of mutant IDH1 20-mer peptide, and topical imiquimod was used with it. Their specific antigens are unknown. The sequences come from PBMCs, collected from a glioma patient whose treatment included an IDH1 peptide vaccine. The receptors stem from a man aged 25 to 40 with glioma.

This clone has just one count. The chain employs TRBV6-5 and TRBJ1-2; D might be TRBD1 (5 bases). There are 14 residues in the CDR3. The V and J ends lost 4 bases and 0 bases respectively, with 9 bases between them. Germline lookup yields CDR1 MNHEY and CDR2 SVGAGI. The CDR3 reads CASSFRDANYGYTF. CDR3 sequence (DNA): TGTGCCAGCAGTTTCAGGGACGCTAACTATGGCTACACCTTC.

The CDR3 DNA follows: TGTGCCAGCAGCGTAAGGTCCGGGGACTCCGAGCAGTACTTC. It yields the protein CASSVRSGDSEQYF. The V gene is TRBV9, the J gene TRBJ2-7; D is perhaps TRBD2 (6 bases). The germline gives CDR1 SGDLS, CDR2 YYNGEE. This CDR3 spans 14 amino acids. V was clipped by 1 base and J by 6 bases, with 14 bases between them.

This clone has a single count. V usage is TRBV18 and J usage is TRBJ2-3; 13 bases match TRBD2. The CDR3 covers 17 residues. V lost 0 bases and J lost 3; bases outside the gene matches: 3. CDR1 is KGHSH and CDR2 is LQKENI in the germline V gene. Here the CDR3 DNA reads TGTGCCAGCTCACCACCGGGACTAGCGGGACTGACAGATACGCAGTATTTT. It translates to CASSPPGLAGLTDTQYF.

The chain has TRBV5-6 and TRBJ2-1, with D hard to call. Germline CDR1 reads SGHDT; CDR2 reads YYEEEE. The CDR3 consists of 11 residues. Trimming stripped 3 bases from V and 6 bases from J, with 4 bases between. The CDR3 sequence is CASSSTNEQFF. The CDR3 DNA reads as TGTGCCAGCAGCTCTACCAATGAGCAGTTCTTC.

V usage is TRBV15 and J usage is TRBJ1-6, with D tentatively TRBD1 (5 bases). The V gene's germline CDR1 is LNHNV and CDR2 YYDKDF (reference sequence). Trimming pared 1 base from V and 4 bases from J, leaving 11 bases between. The CDR3 is 16 amino acids. The CDR3 sequence: CATSRGMGGYNSPLHF. The CDR3 coding sequence is TGTGCCACCAGCAGAGGAATGGGGGGATATAATTCACCCCTCCACTTT.

V is TRBV7-2 and J is TRBJ2-1; 13 bases agree with TRBD2. V lost 5 bases and J lost 8; bases outside the gene matches: 12. CDR1 is SGHTA and CDR2 is FQGNSA in the germline V gene. The CDR3 has 17 amino acids. The CDR3 reads CASSGLPLAGGLDEQFF. CDR3 in DNA: TGTGCCAGCAGCGGACTCCCACTAGCGGGGGGGCTGGATGAGCAGTTCTTC.

The chain recombines TRBV15 with TRBJ1-6, with a possible D match to TRBD1 (5 bases). The CDR3 loop spans 14 amino acids. The V and J ends lost 4 bases and 13 bases respectively, with 17 bases between them. CDR1 is LNHNV, CDR2 YYDKDF, per germline (reference sequence). The CDR3 region has the DNA TGTGCCACCAGCATTCGGTGGGGCCCCAACCCCCTCCACTTT. Translated: CATSIRWGPNPLHF.

In its sample, this clone was seen a few times. The CDR3 nucleotides are TGTGCCAGCAGTGAAAAGGGACAGTTCCCGCCCCAGCATTTT. Protein: CASSEKGQFPPQHF. This sequence joins TRBV6-1 and TRBJ1-5; 7 bases map to TRBD1. V trimming: 2 bases; J trimming: 9 bases; junction bases outside the gene matches: 7. The CDR3 covers 14 residues. Germline-derived CDR1 and CDR2 are MNHNS and SASEGT.

The genes are TRBV14 and TRBJ1-1, with 7 bases matching TRBD1. Germline V gene data show CDR1 as SGHDN and CDR2 as FVKESK. The V segment lost 1 base and the J segment 1 base; nucleotides outside the gene matches: 6. The CDR3 loop spans 16 amino acids. This CDR3 reads CASSQARGVKNTEAFF. As DNA, the CDR3 is TGTGCCAGCAGCCAAGCCAGGGGGGTTAAGAACACTGAAGCTTTCTTT.

CDR3: CASSLMGQGGQPQHF. DNA for the CDR3: TGTGCCAGCAGTTTAATGGGACAGGGTGGTCAGCCCCAGCATTTT. The genes are TRBV27 and TRBJ1-5; 9 bases line up with TRBD1. The germline V gene encodes CDR1 MNHEY and CDR2 SMNVEV (reference sequence). J gave up 6 bases and V 2 bases, and 5 bases lay outside the gene matches. The length of the CDR3 is 15 residues.

The chain carries TRBV27 and TRBJ2-6; TRBD1 matches 8 bases. V lost 5 bases, J lost 2 bases, and 14 bases stayed unmatched. This CDR3 region has 19 residues. Germline lookup yields CDR1 MNHEY and CDR2 SMNVEV (reference sequence). CDR3 DNA sequence: TGTGCCAGCAGTACCAGGACAGGGAGTACCTTCCCTGGGGCCAACGTCCTGACTTTC. Translation: CASSTRTGSTFPGANVLTF.

The rearrangement uses TRBV19 and TRBJ1-2, with 9 nucleotides matching TRBD1. The germline CDR1 and CDR2 sequences are LNHDA and SQIVND (reference sequence). This CDR3 has 14 amino acids. The ends lost 3 bases at V and 4 bases at J; junction bases unmatched: 3. CDR3 coding DNA: TGTGCCAGTAGTATGGGACAGGGTGGCTATGGCTACACCTTC. The encoded protein is CASSMGQGGYGYTF.

This clone was seen more than once but under ten times. The chain combines TRBV5-4 with TRBJ1-1, with D tentatively TRBD1 (5 bases). CDR1 and CDR2 from the germline V gene are SGHNT and YYREEE (reference sequence). The ends were cut back, 0 bases at V and 1 base at J, with 7 bases in the middle. The CDR3 has 14 residues. The CDR3 DNA is TGTGCCAGCAGCTTGGTAGGGGAGAACACTGAAGCTTTCTTT. It codes for CASSLVGENTEAFF.

The chain has TRBV5-1 and TRBJ2-7; D remains ambiguous. CDR3 length: 12 residues. CDR1 SGHRS and CDR2 YFSETQ come from the germline V gene. V was shortened by 3 bases and J by 2 bases, with 6 bases between the two germline ends. CDR3 region: CASSSGPYEQYF. The CDR3 DNA reads TGCGCCAGCAGCTCCGGACCCTACGAGCAGTACTTC.

This chain links TRBV2 with TRBJ1-6, with 9 bases fitting TRBD1. The CDR3 runs 14 residues. V was pared by 6 bases and J by 9 bases, with 6 bases of the junction left unmatched. Germline V gives CDR1 SNHLY, CDR2 FYNNEI. The CDR3 loop is CASRGTGSTSPLHF. The CDR3 nucleotides are TGTGCCAGCAGGGGGACAGGGTCTACTTCACCCCTCCACTTT. The variable domain in full, completed from reference TRBV2 and TRBJ1-6, reads EPEVTQTPSHQVTQMGQEVILRCVPISNHLYFYWYRQILGQKVEFLVSFYNNEISEKSEIFDDQFSVERPDGSNFTLKIRSTKLEDSAMYFCASRGTGSTSPLHFGNGTRLTVT.

The V gene is TRBV6-1, the J gene TRBJ1-2; perhaps TRBD1 as D (6 bases). V was trimmed by 10 bases and J by 1 base, leaving 13 bases between them. The CDR3 has 13 amino acids. The germline V gene encodes CDR1 MNHNS and CDR2 SASEGT. The CDR3 nucleotides are TGTGCCACCAACATGGACAGTAACTATGGCTACACCTTC. This gives the protein CATNMDSNYGYTF.

The chain is built from TRBV9 and TRBJ1-1; no definite D call. The length of the CDR3 is 11 residues. The V and J ends lost 10 bases and 8 bases respectively, with 15 bases between them. Germline lookup yields CDR1 SGDLS and CDR2 YYNGEE. The CDR3 nucleotides are TGTGCCTGCGGTCCGCGCCCAGAAGCTTTCTTT. This encodes CACGPRPEAFF.